Each of the 24 T cell receptor beta chains below was sequenced from the same sample in a study of T cell changes during pregnancy in multiple sclerosis. Produced via immunoSEQ multiplex PCR; TCRdb's table is partial and in-frame only. The data contain 40,000 to 60,000 clones, 80% to 95% of them seen just once; the ten biggest clones take up around 1%. Sequencing was performed on peripheral blood, taken after pregnancy. These receptors were taken from a female donor with multiple sclerosis, enrolled in a pregnancy study.

The V and J genes are TRBV7-2 and TRBJ2-7; 14 nucleotides line up with TRBD2. This CDR3 is 14 amino acids long. V lost 6 bases and J lost 5; bases outside the gene matches: 3. Looked up from germline, CDR1 is SGHTA and CDR2 is FQGNSA. CDR3 nucleotide sequence: TGTGCCAGCAGACGACTAGCGGGGGGGCACGAGCAGTACTTC. Translated, it gives CASRRLAGGHEQYF.

This chain links TRBV5-3 with TRBJ1-1, with a tentative D call TRBD1 (6 bases). TRBV5-3 carries the ORF label, with uncertain function. Trimming shortened V by 4 bases and J by 1 base, and 11 bases separated the two germline ends. CDR3 length equals 14 residues. CDR3: CARSHRDKNTEAFF. The CDR3, as DNA: TGTGCCAGAAGCCACCGGGACAAGAACACTGAAGCTTTCTTT.

The gene calls are TRBV18 and TRBJ1-5, with 7 bases identical to TRBD1. CDR1 is KGHSH, CDR2 LQKENI, per germline. With V trimmed by 6 bases and J by 4 bases, 9 bases remained unmatched. This CDR3 comprises 15 residues. For the CDR3, the DNA is TGTGCCAGCTCGAAGATCGGGACAGCGAATCAGCCCCAGCATTTT. Translation gives CASSKIGTANQPQHF.

This sequence joins TRBV7-9 and TRBJ2-1; TRBD2 matches at 8 bases. V gave up 3 bases and J gave up 3 bases; unmatched junction bases: 4. CDR1 is SEHNR, CDR2 FQNEAQ, per germline (reference sequence). The CDR3 is made up of 15 amino acids. In nucleotides, the CDR3 is TGTGCCAGCAGCTTGCCGGGGGGGGTCTACAATGAGCAGTTCTTC. As protein: CASSLPGGVYNEQFF.

This chain connects TRBV5-6 to TRBJ2-3; 11 bases match TRBD2. Germline assignment: CDR1 SGHDT and CDR2 YYEEEE. CDR3 length equals 19 residues. V gave up 1 base and J gave up 0 bases; unmatched junction bases: 10. CDR3 residues: CASSLRELAGASSTDTQYF. CDR3 bases: TGTGCCAGCAGCTTGCGTGAACTAGCGGGGGCCTCTAGCACAGATACGCAGTATTTT.

The rearrangement joins TRBV7-2 to TRBJ2-1, with TRBD1 identical over 9 bases. Per the germline V gene, CDR1 is SGHTA and CDR2 is FQGNSA. The CDR3 is 14 amino acids. Trimming at V came to 5 bases and at J to 7 bases, leaving 6 bases not matched to a gene. CDR3 sequence: CASSRQGDWNEQFF. CDR3 in DNA: TGTGCCAGCAGCCGACAGGGGGACTGGAATGAGCAGTTCTTC.

For this clone: This clone may be a read error of a much larger clone one base away. The V call is TRBV6-4, the J call TRBJ2-3, with 10 bases matching TRBD2. Germline assignment: CDR1 MRHNA and CDR2 SNTAGT. CDR3 size: 15 residues. Germline trimming cut 2 bases from V and 1 base from J; bases unmatched to any gene: 0. The CDR3 reads CASSDTSGGTDTQYF. The CDR3 bases are TGTGCCAGCAGTGACACTAGCGGGGGCACAGATACGCAGTATTTT.

The chain is built from TRBV19 and TRBJ2-1; D possibly corresponds to TRBD1 (6 bases). The CDR3 loop spans 14 amino acids. Germline V lookup: CDR1 LNHDA, CDR2 SQIVND (reference sequence). The ends were cut back, 3 bases at V and 9 bases at J, with 15 bases in the middle. In nucleotides, the CDR3 is TGTGCCAGTAGTATGGCCAGCCCCAGGGGTGAGCAGTTCTTC. Protein sequence: CASSMASPRGEQFF. Full variable domain (rest looked up from reference TRBV19 and TRBJ2-1): DGGITQSPKYLFRKEGQNVTLSCEQNLNHDAMYWYRQDPGQGLRLIYYSQIVNDFQKGDIAEGYSVSREKKESFPLTVTSAQKNPTAFYLCASSMASPRGEQFFGPGTRLTVL.

The V call is TRBV7-9, the J call TRBJ1-2; perhaps TRBD1 as D (6 bases). Trimming took off 5 bases at V and 4 bases at J, with 11 bases between the two ends. The CDR3 is 13 amino acids. CDR1 and CDR2 (germline): SEHNR, FQNEAQ (reference sequence). CDR3 DNA: TGTGCCAGCAGCACAGGGACCACCTATGGCTACACCTTC. Translating gives CASSTGTTYGYTF. Complete variable domain (other parts from reference TRBV7-9 and TRBJ1-2): DTGVSQNPRHKITKRGQNVTFRCDPISEHNRLYWYRQTLGQGPEFLTYFQNEAQLEKSRLLSDRFSAERPKGSFSTLEIQRTEQGDSAMYLCASSTGTTYGYTFGSGTRLTVV.

The gene calls are TRBV10-3 and TRBJ2-2; 7 bases align to TRBD1. Germline values: CDR1 ENHRY, CDR2 SYGVKD. V dropped 8 bases and J dropped 0; count of bases not matched to a gene: 9. The CDR3 has 16 amino acids. The CDR3: CAIPRDSTSNTGELFF. The CDR3 DNA is TGTGCCATCCCTCGGGACAGCACCTCGAACACCGGGGAGCTGTTTTTT.

The chain joins TRBV12-2 to TRBJ2-1; TRBD1 is the table's D call, not checked against the DNA. TRBV12-2 is deemed a pseudogene. This CDR3 region has 18 residues. CDR3 sequence reads: CASRLAGTARVPYNEQFF. Here the CDR3 DNA reads TGTGCAAGTCGCTTAGCTGGGACAGCACGAGTACCCTACAATGAGCAGTTCTTC.

V usage is TRBV5-6 and J usage is TRBJ2-2; TRBD2 matches 9 bases. Germline values: CDR1 SGHDT, CDR2 YYEEEE. With V trimmed by 0 bases and J by 3 bases, 3 bases remained unmatched. This CDR3 is built from 16 residues. CDR3 bases: TGTGCCAGCAGCTTGGTAGCGGGGGCTTACACCGGGGAGCTGTTTTTT. This codes for CASSLVAGAYTGELFF.

The CDR3, as DNA: TGCGCCAGCAGCCAAGTAAATACTGTTGGAAACACCATATATTTT. Translated, it gives CASSQVNTVGNTIYF. The chain employs TRBV4-1 and TRBJ1-3; D ambiguous. CDR1 MGHRA and CDR2 YSYEKL come from the germline V gene. The V and J ends lost 1 base and 3 bases respectively, with 10 bases between them. This CDR3 spans 15 amino acids.

This chain links TRBV7-3 with TRBJ2-7; 11 positions match TRBD1. Germline CDR1 reads SGHTA; CDR2 reads FQGTGA. CDR3 length equals 14 residues. V lost 5 bases and J lost 6; bases outside the gene matches: 6. The CDR3 spells CASSPGQGALEQYF. CDR3 sequence (DNA): TGTGCCAGCAGCCCAGGACAGGGGGCACTCGAGCAGTACTTC. Complete variable domain (other parts from reference TRBV7-3 and TRBJ2-7): GAGVSQTPSNKVTEKGKYVELRCDPISGHTALYWYRQSLGQGPEFLIYFQGTGAADDSGLPNDRFFAVRPEGSVSTLKIQRTERGDSAVYLCASSPGQGALEQYFGPGTRLTVT.

The rearrangement uses TRBV10-3 and TRBJ2-1; D uncertain. Looked up from germline, CDR1 is ENHRY and CDR2 is SYGVKD. V lost 6 bases to trimming and J lost 4 bases, with 7 bases between them. The CDR3 sequence is 12 residues long. The CDR3 loop is CAISHSYNEQFF. The CDR3 DNA reads as TGTGCCATCAGCCACAGTTACAATGAGCAGTTCTTC.

This rearrangement joins TRBV2 to TRBJ1-3; D perhaps matches TRBD1 (5 bases). Trimming removed 4 bases from V and 0 bases from J, with 13 bases in between. Germline-derived CDR1 and CDR2 are SNHLY and FYNNEI. The CDR3 runs 16 residues. CDR3 sequence: CASSGGGALSGNTIYF. Written as DNA, the CDR3 is TGTGCCAGCAGTGGGGGAGGGGCCCTCTCTGGAAACACCATATATTTT.

This sequence joins TRBV7-9 and TRBJ2-2; unclear D gene. The CDR3 consists of 10 residues. Trimming took 10 bases from V and 4 from J, leaving 4 bases between them. Germline values: CDR1 SEHNR, CDR2 FQNEAQ (reference sequence). This CDR3 reads CATLTGELFF. In DNA, the CDR3 is TGTGCCACCCTCACCGGGGAGCTGTTTTTT. The full variable domain, rest sourced from reference TRBV7-9 and TRBJ2-2, is DTGVSQNPRHKITKRGQNVTFRCDPISEHNRLYWYRQTLGQGPEFLTYFQNEAQLEKSRLLSDRFSAERPKGSFSTLEIQRTEQGDSAMYLCATLTGELFFGEGSRLTVL.

This chain uses TRBV7-9 with TRBJ1-6, with 9 bases that match TRBD1. The V gene's germline CDR1 is SEHNR and CDR2 FQNEAQ (reference sequence). The CDR3 sequence is 16 residues long. V trimming: 4 bases; J trimming: 9 bases; junction bases outside the gene matches: 10. The CDR3 loop reads CASSSGQGGPFSPLHF. Written as DNA, the CDR3 is TGTGCCAGCAGCTCGGGACAGGGCGGACCCTTTTCACCCCTCCACTTT.

This chain links TRBV7-2 with TRBJ2-5; D uncertain. V gave up 6 bases and J gave up 2 bases, with 4 bases separating them. Germline CDR1 reads SGHTA; CDR2 reads FQGNSA. This CDR3 spans 11 amino acids. This CDR3 is CASSLQETQYF. CDR3 coding DNA: TGTGCCAGCAGTCTACAAGAGACCCAGTACTTC.

The rearrangement joins TRBV7-6 to TRBJ1-1; the D is unclear. This CDR3 comprises 14 residues. Germline loops: CDR1 SGHVS, CDR2 FNYEAQ. V was clipped by 1 base and J by 7 bases, with 13 bases between them. The CDR3 protein is CASSLGVTLGEAFF. The CDR3 DNA is TGTGCCAGCAGCTTAGGTGTAACCCTCGGTGAAGCTTTCTTT.

The chain recombines TRBV7-7 with TRBJ2-5, with no clear D. Germline V CDR1 and CDR2: SSHAT, FNYEAQ (reference sequence). CDR3 length: 17 residues. Deletions cut 1 base from V and 5 bases from J, with 20 bases between. In DNA, the CDR3 is TGTGCCAGCAGCTTAGTCGGCCCCGAATCGGGTGTGGAGACCCAGTACTTC. This gives the protein CASSLVGPESGVETQYF.

The genes are TRBV6-5 and TRBJ1-2; TRBD1 matches 9 bases. Germline CDR1 and CDR2: MNHEY and SVGAGI. Unmatched junction bases numbered 10, after V lost 6 bases and J lost 5 bases. This CDR3 has 15 residues. The CDR3 region has the DNA TGTGCCAGCAGACCCGGGACAGGGACTGCGTATGGCTACACCTTC. Protein: CASRPGTGTAYGYTF.

This clone has a single count. The gene calls are TRBV15 and TRBJ2-2; 9 bases agree with TRBD2. CDR1 is LNHNV, CDR2 YYDKDF, per germline (reference sequence). V lost 8 bases, J lost 9 bases, and 7 bases stayed unmatched. The CDR3 covers 13 residues. The CDR3 DNA follows: TGTGCCACCGTCGGGGCGGGAGGGAGGGAGCTGTTTTTT. Its translation is CATVGAGGRELFF. Based on the CDR3 plus reference TRBV15 and TRBJ2-2, the full variable domain is DAMVIQNPRYQVTQFGKPVTLSCSQTLNHNVMYWYQQKSSQAPKLLFHYYDKDFNNEADTPDNFQSRRPNTSFCFLDIRSPGLGDTAMYLCATVGAGGRELFFGEGSRLTVL.

This chain connects TRBV23-1 to TRBJ1-1; D is ambiguous. Being an ORF, TRBV23-1 has a function that is uncertain. Trimming left V 8 bases short and J 7 bases short, with 14 bases between. There are 12 residues in the CDR3. CDR3 DNA: TGCGCCAGCTTACACAGCCGTGGTGAAGCTTTCTTT. Amino acid sequence: CASLHSRGEAFF.